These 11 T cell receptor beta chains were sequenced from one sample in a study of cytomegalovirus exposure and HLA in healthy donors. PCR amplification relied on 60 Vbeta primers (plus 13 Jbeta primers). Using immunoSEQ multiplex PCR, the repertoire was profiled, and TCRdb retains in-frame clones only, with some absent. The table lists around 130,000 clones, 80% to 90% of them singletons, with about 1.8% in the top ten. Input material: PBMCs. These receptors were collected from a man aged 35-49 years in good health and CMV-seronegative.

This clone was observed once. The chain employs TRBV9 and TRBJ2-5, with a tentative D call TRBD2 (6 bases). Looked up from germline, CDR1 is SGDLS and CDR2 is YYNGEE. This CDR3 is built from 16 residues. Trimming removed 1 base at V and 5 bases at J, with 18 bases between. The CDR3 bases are TGTGCCAGCAGCGTATTCCCGGGAGCCCGCCCCGAGACCCAGTACTTC. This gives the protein CASSVFPGARPETQYF.

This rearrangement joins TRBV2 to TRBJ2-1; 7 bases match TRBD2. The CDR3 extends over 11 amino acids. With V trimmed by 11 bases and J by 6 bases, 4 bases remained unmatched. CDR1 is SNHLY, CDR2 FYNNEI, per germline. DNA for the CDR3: TGTGCCTTGGGGGGGGGCAATGAGCAGTTCTTC. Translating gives CALGGGNEQFF.

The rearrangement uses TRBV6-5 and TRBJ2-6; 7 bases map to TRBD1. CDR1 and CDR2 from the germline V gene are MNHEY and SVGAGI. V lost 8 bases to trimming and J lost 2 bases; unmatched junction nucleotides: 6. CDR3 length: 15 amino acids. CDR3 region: CASGNTGAGANVLTF. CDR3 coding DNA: TGTGCCAGCGGGAATACAGGGGCTGGGGCCAACGTCCTGACTTTC.

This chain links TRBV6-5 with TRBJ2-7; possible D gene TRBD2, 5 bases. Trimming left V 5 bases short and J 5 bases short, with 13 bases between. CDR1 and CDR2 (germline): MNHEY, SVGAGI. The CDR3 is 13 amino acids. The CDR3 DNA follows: TGTGCCAGCAGTCAGAGGGTGCGGGACGAGCAGTACTTC. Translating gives CASSQRVRDEQYF.

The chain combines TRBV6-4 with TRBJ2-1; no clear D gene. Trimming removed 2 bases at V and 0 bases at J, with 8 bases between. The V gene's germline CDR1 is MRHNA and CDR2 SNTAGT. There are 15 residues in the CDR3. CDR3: CASSDIASSYNEQFF. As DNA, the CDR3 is TGTGCCAGCAGTGACATTGCTAGCTCCTACAATGAGCAGTTCTTC.

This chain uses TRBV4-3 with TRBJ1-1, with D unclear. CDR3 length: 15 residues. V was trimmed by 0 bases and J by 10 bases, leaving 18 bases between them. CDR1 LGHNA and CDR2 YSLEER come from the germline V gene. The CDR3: CASSQDLGSSSAAFF. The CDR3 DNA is TGCGCCAGCAGCCAAGATTTGGGCTCATCCTCCGCAGCTTTCTTT.

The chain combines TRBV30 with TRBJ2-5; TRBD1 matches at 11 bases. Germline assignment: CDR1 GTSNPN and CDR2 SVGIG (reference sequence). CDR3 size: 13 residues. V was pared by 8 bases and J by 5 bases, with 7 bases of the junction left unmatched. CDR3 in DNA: TGTGCCCGGACAGGGGGCTTTGGGGAGACCCAGTACTTC. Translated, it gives CARTGGFGETQYF.

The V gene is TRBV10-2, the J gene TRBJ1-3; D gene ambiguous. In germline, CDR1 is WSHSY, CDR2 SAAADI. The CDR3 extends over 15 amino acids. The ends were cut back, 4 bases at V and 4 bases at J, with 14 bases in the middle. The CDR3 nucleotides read TGCGCCAGCAGTGTACCCGGTACTCGAGGAAACACCATATATTTT. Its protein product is CASSVPGTRGNTIYF.

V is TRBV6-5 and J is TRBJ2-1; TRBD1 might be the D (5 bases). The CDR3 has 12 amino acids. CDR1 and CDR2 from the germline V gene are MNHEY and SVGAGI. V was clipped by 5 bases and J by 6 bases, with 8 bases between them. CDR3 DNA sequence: TGTGCCAGCAGTCTTCAGGGCAATGAGCAGTTCTTC. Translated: CASSLQGNEQFF.

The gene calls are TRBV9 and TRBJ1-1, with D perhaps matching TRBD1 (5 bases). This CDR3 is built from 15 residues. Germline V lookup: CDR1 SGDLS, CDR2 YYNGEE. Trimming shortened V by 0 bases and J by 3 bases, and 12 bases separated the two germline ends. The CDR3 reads CASSVDEGLYTEAFF. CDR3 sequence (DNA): TGTGCCAGCAGCGTAGATGAGGGACTGTACACTGAAGCTTTCTTT.

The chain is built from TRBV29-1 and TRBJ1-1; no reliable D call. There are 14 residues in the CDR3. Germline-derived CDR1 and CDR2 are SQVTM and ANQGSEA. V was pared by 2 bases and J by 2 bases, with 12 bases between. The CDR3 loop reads CSVESRTGNTEAFF. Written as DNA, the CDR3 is TGCAGCGTTGAATCACGGACGGGAAACACTGAAGCTTTCTTT.